Presented here are 29 T cell receptor beta chains from one specimen sequenced in a study of radiation and T cells in renal cell carcinoma. Sequencing was performed with immunoSEQ multiplex PCR; in TCRdb, only in-frame clones are kept and a portion is missing. The table shows roughly 100,000 clones, with approximately 86% occurring only once. This sample's time point: baseline pretreatment blood. As for treatment: 15 Gy SBRT to primary tumor, nephrectomy 4 weeks later. The sequencing here drew on blood, taken from a patient whose treatment included radiotherapy and nephrectomy. The receptors derive from a man aged 45-65 years with renal cell carcinoma.

This rearrangement joins TRBV30 to TRBJ1-2; 7 bases map to TRBD1. CDR1 and CDR2 (germline): GTSNPN, SVGIG (reference sequence). The CDR3 is 12 residues long. The CDR3 DNA reads TGTGCTCGGGACAGCCGGAGGGCTGGCTACACCTTC. This codes for CARDSRRAGYTF. Full variable domain (outside the CDR3, taken from reference TRBV30 and TRBJ1-2): SQTIHQWPATLVQPVGSPLSLECTVEGTSNPNLYWYRQAAGRGLQLLFYSVGIGQISSEVPQNLSASRPQDRQFILSSKKLLLSDSGFYLCARDSRRAGYTFGSGTRLTVV.

Only a few counts were recorded for this clone. This sequence joins TRBV27 and TRBJ1-4; D is unresolved. Germline CDR1 is MNHEY and CDR2 is SMNVEV (reference sequence). V shed 3 bases and J shed 0 bases, with 11 bases lying between them. This CDR3 is built from 16 residues. Written as DNA, the CDR3 is TGTGCCAGCAGTTTTTGGCCAGGCGCAACTAATGAAAAACTGTTTTTT. Amino acids: CASSFWPGATNEKLFF.

This chain links TRBV6-6 with TRBJ2-7, with D tentatively TRBD1 (6 bases). Germline lookup yields CDR1 MNHNY and CDR2 SVGAGI (reference sequence). The CDR3 sequence is 14 residues long. With 0 bases removed from V and 4 bases from J, the gap between germline ends came to 10 bases. The CDR3 loop reads CASSYSGQLYEQYF. The CDR3 DNA follows: TGTGCCAGCAGTTACTCAGGACAGCTTTACGAGCAGTACTTC.

The chain links TRBV10-3 to TRBJ2-3; TRBD1 aligns across 10 bases. Germline CDR1 ENHRY, CDR2 SYGVKD. The CDR3 runs 13 residues. V shed 8 bases, J shed 6 bases, and the junction held 5 bases outside the gene matches. The CDR3 loop reads CAIGQGVSDTQYF. DNA of the CDR3: TGTGCCATCGGACAGGGGGTGAGTGATACGCAGTATTTT.

This clone has just one count. The chain is built from TRBV27 and TRBJ2-3; weak D call: TRBD1 (6 bases). This CDR3 region has 17 residues. Germline loops: CDR1 MNHEY, CDR2 SMNVEV (reference sequence). Trimming took 6 bases from V and 3 from J, leaving 22 bases between them. DNA of the CDR3: TGTGCCAGCAGGTTCAGGCACAGGGAACAGGGAACAGATACGCAGTATTTT. Translation gives CASRFRHREQGTDTQYF.

The gene calls are TRBV20-1 and TRBJ2-1; D unresolved. Germline V gives CDR1 DFQATT, CDR2 SNEGSKA (reference sequence). CDR3 length: 10 residues. V shed 3 bases and J shed 8 bases, with 5 bases lying between them. CDR3 sequence reads: CSASSYEQFF. The DNA for the CDR3 is TGCAGTGCTAGCTCTTATGAGCAGTTCTTC.

The chain has TRBV9 and TRBJ2-3, with D perhaps TRBD1 (6 bases). Germline V gives CDR1 SGDLS, CDR2 YYNGEE. The germline V and J ends were trimmed by 0 bases and 4 bases, with 12 bases remaining between them. This CDR3 contains 15 residues. The CDR3 is CASSVGSGVSDTQYF. In DNA form, the CDR3 reads TGTGCCAGCAGCGTAGGGTCAGGGGTTTCAGATACGCAGTATTTT.

V and J are TRBV7-2 and TRBJ2-2; possibly TRBD2 for D (5 bases). The CDR3 is 17 residues long. The germline V and J ends were trimmed by 5 bases and 6 bases, with 22 bases remaining between them. Per germline, CDR1 SGHTA and CDR2 FQGNSA. The CDR3 protein is CASSPEPGLARSGELFF. The CDR3 region has the DNA TGTGCCAGCAGCCCCGAACCGGGCCTAGCTAGGTCCGGGGAGCTGTTTTTT.

The CDR3, as DNA: TGTGCCAGCAGTGATGGGGCCCCCTATGGCTACACCTTC. Translation gives CASSDGAPYGYTF. The chain employs TRBV25-1 and TRBJ1-2; weak D call: TRBD1 (5 bases). Per germline, CDR1 MGHDK and CDR2 SYGVNS. This CDR3 region has 13 residues. The V end was cut by 3 bases, the J end by 4 bases, with 9 bases between.

The rearrangement joins TRBV7-2 to TRBJ1-2, with 8 positions matching TRBD1. V lost 5 bases, J lost 4 bases, and 21 bases stayed unmatched. The CDR3 length is 19 residues. CDR1 is SGHTA and CDR2 is FQGNSA in the germline V gene. The CDR3 loop is CASSAGPGQGGRKLYGYTF. In DNA form, the CDR3 reads TGTGCCAGCAGCGCGGGCCCCGGACAGGGCGGCAGGAAACTCTATGGCTACACCTTC.

The V call is TRBV9, the J call TRBJ2-3, with D perhaps being TRBD1 or TRBD2 (6 bases each). CDR1 is SGDLS, CDR2 YYNGEE, per germline. The CDR3 runs 15 residues. V shed 2 bases and J shed 0 bases, with 10 bases lying between them. The DNA for the CDR3 is TGTGCCAGCAGCGTCTCGGGGGCCAGCACAGATACGCAGTATTTT. Amino acids: CASSVSGASTDTQYF.

V usage is TRBV7-2 and J usage is TRBJ2-3; 9 bases are shared with TRBD2. Germline V lookup: CDR1 SGHTA, CDR2 FQGNSA. CDR3 length: 15 residues. J gave up 4 bases and V 5 bases, and 7 bases lay outside the gene matches. CDR3: CASSHRSGSADTQYF. CDR3 sequence (DNA): TGTGCCAGCAGCCATCGTAGCGGGAGTGCAGATACGCAGTATTTT. The entire variable domain, with the rest obtained from reference TRBV7-2 and TRBJ2-3, is as follows: GAGVSQSPSNKVTEKGKDVELRCDPISGHTALYWYRQSLGQGLEFLIYFQGNSAPDKSGLPSDRFSAERTGGSVSTLTIQRTQQEDSAVYLCASSHRSGSADTQYFGPGTRLTVL.

The V call is TRBV2, the J call TRBJ2-2; the D is unclear. Germline assignment: CDR1 SNHLY and CDR2 FYNNEI. The CDR3 runs 18 residues. V lost 1 base to trimming and J lost 4 bases, with 19 bases between them. As DNA, the CDR3 is TGTGCCAGCAGTGAAGTGAAACTGGCAGGAGCTTTCACCGGGGAGCTGTTTTTT. This sequence encodes CASSEVKLAGAFTGELFF.

The CDR3 sequence is CASVDFAEAFF. CDR3 DNA: TGTGCCAGCGTCGATTTCGCTGAAGCTTTCTTT. The chain uses TRBV6-1 and TRBJ1-1; no definite D call. V was trimmed by 8 bases and J by 6 bases, leaving 10 bases between them. Germline CDR1 reads MNHNS; CDR2 reads SASEGT. The CDR3 is 11 residues long.

This sequence joins TRBV6-1 and TRBJ2-7; TRBD2 might be the D (6 bases). The CDR3 sequence is 14 residues long. V was cut by 1 base and J by 2 bases, with 9 bases left in between. The germline V gene encodes CDR1 MNHNS and CDR2 SASEGT. CDR3 coding DNA: TGTGCCAGCAGTGAAGGACTAGGCGCCTACGAGCAGTACTTC. Amino acid sequence: CASSEGLGAYEQYF.

The chain combines TRBV5-1 with TRBJ1-1; D gene unclear. This CDR3 contains 14 residues. Looked up from germline, CDR1 is SGHRS and CDR2 is YFSETQ. V lost 4 bases, J lost 4 bases, and 14 bases lay in between. The CDR3: CASSPFRRATEAFF. DNA of the CDR3: TGCGCCAGCAGCCCTTTCAGAAGGGCCACTGAAGCTTTCTTT. Variable domain in full (rest from reference TRBV5-1 and TRBJ1-1): KAGVTQTPRYLIKTRGQQVTLSCSPISGHRSVSWYQQTPGQGLQFLFEYFSETQRNKGNFPGRFSGRQFSNSRSEMNVSTLELGDSALYLCASSPFRRATEAFFGQGTRLTVV.

The J gene is TRBJ2-2, the V gene TRBV19; 11 bases are shared with TRBD1. After removal of 9 bases from V and 2 bases from J, the junction contained 5 bases not matched to a gene. CDR1 is LNHDA, CDR2 SQIVND, per germline (reference sequence). The CDR3 spans 15 residues. CDR3 amino acids: CASDRTGGNTGELFF. DNA for the CDR3: TGTGCCAGCGATAGGACAGGGGGCAACACCGGGGAGCTGTTTTTT. The full variable domain, with the rest looked up from reference TRBV19 and TRBJ2-2, is DGGITQSPKYLFRKEGQNVTLSCEQNLNHDAMYWYRQDPGQGLRLIYYSQIVNDFQKGDIAEGYSVSREKKESFPLTVTSAQKNPTAFYLCASDRTGGNTGELFFGEGSRLTVL.

V gene TRBV7-9 combines with J gene TRBJ1-2, with a weak D call TRBD1 (6 bases). V lost 1 base and J 3 bases, leaving 12 bases between the germline ends. The CDR3 sequence is 15 residues long. Germline CDR1 SEHNR, CDR2 FQNEAQ (reference sequence). The CDR3: CASSLEGGADYGYTF. As DNA, the CDR3 is TGTGCCAGCAGCTTAGAAGGGGGGGCGGACTATGGCTACACCTTC.

The chain employs TRBV6-6 and TRBJ2-1, with 9 bases that match TRBD1. The CDR3 consists of 15 residues. Germline values: CDR1 MNHNY, CDR2 SVGAGI (reference sequence). The V gene end was trimmed by 6 bases and the J gene end by 4 bases; junction bases not matched to a gene: 7. The CDR3 sequence is CASRRTGVGYNEQFF. CDR3 in DNA: TGTGCCAGCAGACGGACAGGGGTGGGGTACAATGAGCAGTTCTTC.

This chain connects TRBV4-3 to TRBJ2-1, with TRBD1 matching 7 bases. CDR1 and CDR2 (germline): LGHNA, YSLEER. The CDR3 runs to 17 residues. The V and J ends lost 0 bases and 8 bases, in that order; junction bases with no gene match: 13. CDR3 protein: CASSQDFSTGKRDEQFF. The CDR3 coding sequence is TGCGCCAGCAGCCAAGATTTCTCGACAGGGAAACGCGATGAGCAGTTCTTC.

The count of this clone is one. The genes are TRBV11-2 and TRBJ2-5; D gene uncertain. The DNA end is more similar to TRBJ2-7, so the J call may be wrong. Germline lookup yields CDR1 SGHAT and CDR2 FQNNGV. This CDR3 has 13 residues. Written as DNA, the CDR3 is TGTGCCAGCAGCTTAGTGCATCCCTACGAGCAGTACTTC. It encodes CASSLVHPYEQYF.

This sequence joins TRBV5-1 and TRBJ2-5; unclear D gene. This CDR3 spans 13 amino acids. Trimming left V 3 bases short and J 5 bases short, with 11 bases between. Germline lookup yields CDR1 SGHRS and CDR2 YFSETQ. CDR3 region: CASSWMSKETQYF. CDR3 coding DNA: TGCGCCAGCAGCTGGATGTCCAAGGAGACCCAGTACTTC.

J is TRBJ2-1 and V is TRBV13; D tentatively fits TRBD1 or TRBD2 (5 bases each). The ends were cut back, 7 bases at V and 10 bases at J, with 23 bases in the middle. The V gene's germline CDR1 is PRHDT and CDR2 FYEKMQ (reference sequence). CDR3 length equals 15 residues. The CDR3 sequence is CASTQGEGFFMEQFF. CDR3 bases: TGTGCCAGCACCCAGGGTGAGGGGTTTTTCATGGAGCAGTTCTTC.

The chain joins TRBV5-4 to TRBJ2-1, with TRBD2 matching over 14 bases. V gave up 4 bases and J gave up 6 bases; unmatched junction bases: 3. The CDR3 length is 15 residues. CDR1 and CDR2 from the germline V gene are SGHNT and YYREEE (reference sequence). The CDR3 sequence: CASSPGLAGANEQFF. The CDR3 DNA reads TGTGCCAGCAGCCCGGGACTAGCGGGAGCCAATGAGCAGTTCTTC.

The rearrangement links TRBV7-9 to TRBJ2-3; maybe TRBD2 (5 bases). This CDR3 is 15 amino acids long. V lost 4 bases and J lost 4, with 15 bases in between. Germline loops: CDR1 SEHNR, CDR2 FQNEAQ (reference sequence). The CDR3 DNA sequence: TGTGCCAGCAGCTCAAGACTAATATCTCCAGATACGCAGTATTTT. It yields the protein CASSSRLISPDTQYF.

The rearrangement uses TRBV5-1 and TRBJ2-7, with unresolved D. Trimming pared 0 bases from V and 3 bases from J, leaving 13 bases between. CDR1 and CDR2 (germline): SGHRS, YFSETQ. The CDR3 extends over 15 amino acids. The CDR3 nucleotides read TGCGCCAGCAGCTTGGCCGAGGCTACGGGCTACGAGCAGTACTTC. Translation: CASSLAEATGYEQYF.

The CDR3 loop is CASSQANLGGTDTQYF. The CDR3, as DNA: TGCGCCAGCAGCCAAGCGAATTTGGGGGGAACAGATACGCAGTATTTT. This rearrangement joins TRBV4-1 to TRBJ2-3; TRBD2 is a possible D gene (6 bases). V was cut by 1 base and J by 3 bases, with 14 bases left in between. Germline V lookup: CDR1 MGHRA, CDR2 YSYEKL. There are 16 residues in the CDR3.

This clone was detected once. The junction departs from the called germline gene at one end, perhaps through a read error. The chain recombines TRBV6-6 with TRBJ2-5, with 7 bases matching TRBD1. The J call is doubtful: the DNA matches TRBJ2-7 better. CDR3 size: 16 residues. Germline V gene data show CDR1 as MNHNY and CDR2 as SVGAGI (reference sequence). Written as DNA, the CDR3 is TGTGCCAGCAGTCACTCTCGACAGGGTGGCTCCTACGAGCAGTACTTC. Its protein product is CASSHSRQGGSYEQYF.

The J gene is TRBJ2-7, the V gene TRBV4-1; TRBD1 matches at 7 bases. This CDR3 contains 15 residues. The ends lost 3 bases at V and 0 bases at J; junction bases unmatched: 5. Germline-derived CDR1 and CDR2 are MGHRA and YSYEKL. The CDR3 coding sequence is TGCGCCAGCAGCCACACCGGGACAGCCTCCTACGAGCAGTACTTC. It codes for CASSHTGTASYEQYF.